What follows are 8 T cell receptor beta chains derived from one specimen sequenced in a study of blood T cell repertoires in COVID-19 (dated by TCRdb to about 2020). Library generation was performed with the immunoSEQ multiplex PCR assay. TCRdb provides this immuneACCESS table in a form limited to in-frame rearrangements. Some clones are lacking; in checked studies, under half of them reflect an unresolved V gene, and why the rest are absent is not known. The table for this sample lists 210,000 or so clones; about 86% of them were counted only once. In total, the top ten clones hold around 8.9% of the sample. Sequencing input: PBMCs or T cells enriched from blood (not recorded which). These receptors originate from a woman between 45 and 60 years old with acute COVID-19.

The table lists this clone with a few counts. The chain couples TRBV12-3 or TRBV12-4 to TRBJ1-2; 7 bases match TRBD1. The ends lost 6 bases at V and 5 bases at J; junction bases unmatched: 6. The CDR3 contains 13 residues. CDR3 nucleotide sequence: TGTGCCAGCAGGCGAGGGGGCGCATATGGCTACACCTTC. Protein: CASRRGGAYGYTF.

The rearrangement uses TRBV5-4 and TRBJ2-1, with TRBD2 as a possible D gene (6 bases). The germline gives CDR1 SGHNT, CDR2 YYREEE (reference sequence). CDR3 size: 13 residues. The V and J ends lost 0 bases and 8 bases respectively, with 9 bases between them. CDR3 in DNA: TGTGCCAGCAGCTTGGGACTAGAGGATGAGCAGTTCTTC. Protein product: CASSLGLEDEQFF. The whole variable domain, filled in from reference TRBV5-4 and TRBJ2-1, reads ETGVTQSPTHLIKTRGQQVTLRCSSQSGHNTVSWYQQALGQGPQFIFQYYREEENGRGNFPPRFSGLQFPNYSSELNVNALELDDSALYLCASSLGLEDEQFFGPGTRLTVL.

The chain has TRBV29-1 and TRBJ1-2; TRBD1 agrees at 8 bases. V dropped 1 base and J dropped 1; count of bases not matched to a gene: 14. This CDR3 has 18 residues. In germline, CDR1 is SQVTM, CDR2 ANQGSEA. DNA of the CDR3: TGCAGCGTTGAAGGTACCGGGACAGGCGTCTCAATTAACTATGGCTACACCTTC. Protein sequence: CSVEGTGTGVSINYGYTF.

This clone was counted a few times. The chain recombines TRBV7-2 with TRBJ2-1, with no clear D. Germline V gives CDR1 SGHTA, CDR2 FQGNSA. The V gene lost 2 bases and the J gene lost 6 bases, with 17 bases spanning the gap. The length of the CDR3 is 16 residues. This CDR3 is CASSLIRVLVPNEQFF. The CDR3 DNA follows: TGTGCCAGCAGCTTAATTCGCGTGTTAGTGCCCAATGAGCAGTTCTTC.

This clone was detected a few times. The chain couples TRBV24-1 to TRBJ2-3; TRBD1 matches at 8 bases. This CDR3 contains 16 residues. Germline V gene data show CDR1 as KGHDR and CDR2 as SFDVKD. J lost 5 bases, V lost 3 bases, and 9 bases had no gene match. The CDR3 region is CATSDRTGRLGDTQYF. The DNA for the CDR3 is TGTGCCACCAGTGATCGGACAGGGCGCCTGGGAGATACGCAGTATTTT.

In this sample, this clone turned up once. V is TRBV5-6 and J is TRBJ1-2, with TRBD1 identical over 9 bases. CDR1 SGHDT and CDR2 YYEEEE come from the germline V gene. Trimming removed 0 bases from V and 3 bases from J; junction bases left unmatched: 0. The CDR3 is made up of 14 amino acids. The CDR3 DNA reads TGTGCCAGCAGCTTGGGGGACAGGGACTATGGCTACACCTTC. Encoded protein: CASSLGDRDYGYTF.

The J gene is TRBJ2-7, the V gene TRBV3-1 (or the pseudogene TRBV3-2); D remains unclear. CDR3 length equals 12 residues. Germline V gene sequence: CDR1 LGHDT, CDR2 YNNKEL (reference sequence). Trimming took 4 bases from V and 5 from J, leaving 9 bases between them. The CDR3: CASSPNYNEQYF. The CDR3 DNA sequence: TGTGCCAGCAGCCCTAACTACAACGAGCAGTACTTC.

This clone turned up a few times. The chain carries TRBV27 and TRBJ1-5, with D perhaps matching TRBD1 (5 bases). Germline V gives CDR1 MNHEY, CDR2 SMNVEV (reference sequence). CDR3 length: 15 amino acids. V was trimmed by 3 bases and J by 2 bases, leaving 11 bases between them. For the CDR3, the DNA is TGTGCCAGCAGTTTTCGAAGGGGTGGCAATCAGCCCCAGCATTTT. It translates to CASSFRRGGNQPQHF.